This T cell receptor (beta chain) is from a study of blood T cell repertoires in COVID-19. The wider study: The United States, Italy and Spain provided the acute and convalescent COVID-19 samples. Nucleic acid was either cDNA or gDNA, and it came from T cells, B-cell-depleted T cells, or PBMCs.

V dropped 2 bases and J dropped 9 bases, with 15 bases sitting between them. This CDR3 contains 15 residues. From germline, CDR1 is SGHRS and CDR2 YFSETQ. In the original analysis: Amplification from reference gene primers served as the basis for estimated nucleated cell counts. Assay used: immunoSEQ multiplex PCR; TCRdb lists only in-frame clones, some missing. From that table come the V and J calls and clone size; the DNA was used to work out D and trimming. Of about 190,000 clones listed, roughly 81% are singletons. This rearrangement joins TRBV5-1 to TRBJ1-6, with a possible D match to TRBD1 (6 bases). Specimen: peripheral blood. The TCR originated in a woman between 65 and 79 years old with active or convalescent COVID-19. The CDR3 protein is CASSFGTRYGSPLHF. For the CDR3, the DNA is TGCGCCAGCAGCTTCGGGACACGTTATGGTTCACCCCTCCACTTT.